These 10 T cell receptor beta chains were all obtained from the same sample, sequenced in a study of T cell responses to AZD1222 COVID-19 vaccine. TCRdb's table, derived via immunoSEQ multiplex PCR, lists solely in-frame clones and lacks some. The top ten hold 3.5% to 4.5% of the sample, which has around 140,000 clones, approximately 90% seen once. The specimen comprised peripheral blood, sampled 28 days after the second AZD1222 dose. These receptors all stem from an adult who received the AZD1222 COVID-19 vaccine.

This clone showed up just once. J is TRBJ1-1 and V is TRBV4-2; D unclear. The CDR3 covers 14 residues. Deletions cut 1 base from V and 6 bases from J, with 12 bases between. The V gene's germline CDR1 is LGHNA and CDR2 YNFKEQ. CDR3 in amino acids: CASSQVTTSAEAFF. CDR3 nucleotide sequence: TGTGCCAGCAGCCAAGTCACGACTTCTGCTGAAGCTTTCTTT.

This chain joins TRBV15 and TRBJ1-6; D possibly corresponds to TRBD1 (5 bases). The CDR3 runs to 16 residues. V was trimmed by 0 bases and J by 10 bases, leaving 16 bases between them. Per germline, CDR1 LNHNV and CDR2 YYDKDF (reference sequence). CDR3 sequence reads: CATSRDLRQGRSPLHF. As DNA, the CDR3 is TGTGCCACCAGCAGAGATTTGAGGCAGGGAAGGTCACCCCTCCACTTT.

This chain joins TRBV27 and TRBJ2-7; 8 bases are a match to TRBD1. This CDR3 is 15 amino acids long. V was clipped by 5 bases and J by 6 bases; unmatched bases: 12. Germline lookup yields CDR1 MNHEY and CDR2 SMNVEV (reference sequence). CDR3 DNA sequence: TGTGCCAGCAGTCCTTGGACGGACAGGGCCATCGAGCAGTACTTC. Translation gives CASSPWTDRAIEQYF.

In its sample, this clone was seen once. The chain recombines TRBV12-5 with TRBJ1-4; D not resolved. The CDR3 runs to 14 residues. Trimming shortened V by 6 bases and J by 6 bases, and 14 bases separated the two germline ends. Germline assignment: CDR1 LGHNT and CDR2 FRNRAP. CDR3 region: CASGRGVGDEKLFF. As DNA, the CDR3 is TGTGCTAGTGGACGGGGAGTTGGTGATGAAAAACTGTTTTTT.

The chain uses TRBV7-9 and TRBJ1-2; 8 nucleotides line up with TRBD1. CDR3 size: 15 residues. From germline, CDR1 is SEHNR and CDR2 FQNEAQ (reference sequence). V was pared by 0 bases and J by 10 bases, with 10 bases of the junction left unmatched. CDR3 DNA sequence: TGTGCCAGCAGCTTAGCTGACAGGGGTGTCGAGAACTACACCTTC. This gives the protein CASSLADRGVENYTF.

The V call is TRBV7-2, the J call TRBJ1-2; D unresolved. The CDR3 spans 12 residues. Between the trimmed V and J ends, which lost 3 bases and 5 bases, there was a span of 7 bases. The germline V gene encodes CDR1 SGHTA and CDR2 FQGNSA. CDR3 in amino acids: CASSFGYYGYTF. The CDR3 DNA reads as TGTGCCAGCAGCTTCGGTTATTATGGCTACACCTTC.

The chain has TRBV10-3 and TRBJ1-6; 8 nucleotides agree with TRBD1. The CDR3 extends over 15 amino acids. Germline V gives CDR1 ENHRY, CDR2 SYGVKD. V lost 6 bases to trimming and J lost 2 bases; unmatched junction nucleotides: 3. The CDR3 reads CAISADRAYNSPLHF. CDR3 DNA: TGTGCCATCAGCGCGGACAGGGCCTATAATTCACCCCTCCACTTT.

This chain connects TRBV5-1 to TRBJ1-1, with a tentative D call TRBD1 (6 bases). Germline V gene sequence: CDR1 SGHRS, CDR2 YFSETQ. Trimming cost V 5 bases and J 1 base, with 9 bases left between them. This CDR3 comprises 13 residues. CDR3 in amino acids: CASRDSENTEAFF. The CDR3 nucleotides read TGCGCCAGCAGGGACAGTGAGAACACTGAAGCTTTCTTT.

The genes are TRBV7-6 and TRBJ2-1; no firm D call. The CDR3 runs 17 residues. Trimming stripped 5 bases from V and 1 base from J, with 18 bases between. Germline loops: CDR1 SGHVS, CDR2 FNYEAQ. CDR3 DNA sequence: TGTGCCAGCAGCCCCCGGATTTCTAGGGCGTCCTACAATGAGCAGTTCTTC. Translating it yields CASSPRISRASYNEQFF.

The CDR3 spells CASSQDLFRGAGSGGNEQFF. CDR3 DNA sequence: TGCGCCAGCAGCCAGGACCTTTTCAGGGGGGCGGGGTCCGGAGGGAATGAGCAGTTCTTC. The chain recombines TRBV4-3 with TRBJ2-1; weak D call: TRBD1 (7 bases). Germline V gene data show CDR1 as LGHNA and CDR2 as YSLEER. The CDR3 sequence is 20 residues long. With 3 bases removed from V and 7 bases from J, the gap between germline ends came to 31 bases.